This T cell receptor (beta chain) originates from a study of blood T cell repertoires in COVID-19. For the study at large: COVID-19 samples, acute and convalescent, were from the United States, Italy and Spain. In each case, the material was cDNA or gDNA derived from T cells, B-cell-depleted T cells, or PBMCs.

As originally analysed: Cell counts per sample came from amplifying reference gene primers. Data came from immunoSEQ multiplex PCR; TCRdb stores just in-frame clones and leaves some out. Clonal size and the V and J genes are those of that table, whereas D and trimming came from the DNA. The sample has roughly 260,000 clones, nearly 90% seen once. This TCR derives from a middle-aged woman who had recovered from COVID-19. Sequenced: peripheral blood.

Here the CDR3 reads CAWSPRGDQPQHF. For the CDR3, the DNA is TGTGCCTGGTCCCCCAGGGGGGATCAGCCCCAGCATTTT. The rearrangement joins TRBV30 to TRBJ1-5; TRBD1 matches at 7 bases. Unmatched junction bases numbered 6, after V lost 5 bases and J lost 5 bases. The CDR3 has 13 amino acids. Germline-derived CDR1 and CDR2 are GTSNPN and SVGIG (reference sequence).